This T cell receptor beta chain was identified in a study of cytomegalovirus exposure and HLA in healthy donors. Across the study: Clustering assigned 70% to 90% of the approximately 400 genotyped donors to the Caucasian-associated ancestry cluster.

The PCR contained 60 Vbeta and 13 Jbeta primers. Generated by immunoSEQ multiplex PCR, the TCRdb table keeps only in-frame clones and is missing some. This sample has about 200,000 clones; about 77% occur once, and the top ten carry about 2.8%. For this clone: No antigen is known for it.

General study points: A missense variant in DCLRE1C was later tied to TCR beta V- and J-gene trimming.

Germline CDR1 SGHRS, CDR2 YFSETQ. V dropped 0 bases and J dropped 4; count of bases not matched to a gene: 12. CDR3 length equals 18 residues. This clonotype originated in a woman aged 30 to 39 in good health and CMV-seronegative. Sequencing input: PBMCs. The gene calls are TRBV5-1 and TRBJ2-1; 8 bases align to TRBD2. The CDR3 bases are TGCGCCAGCAGCTTGGAGCTAGCGGGTCTGAGGAATTACAATGAGCAGTTCTTC. The encoded protein is CASSLELAGLRNYNEQFF.